This record covers a single T cell receptor (beta chain). Its antigen is unidentified. PCR employed 60 Vbeta and 13 Jbeta primers. Using immunoSEQ multiplex PCR, the repertoire was profiled, and TCRdb retains in-frame clones only, with some absent. The table records 150,000 or so clones, about 68% of them present only once. The data stem from a study of cytomegalovirus exposure and HLA in healthy donors. Study findings and constraints: Researchers left out some V segments, among them TRBV6-2 and TRBV6-3, as indistinguishable. According to a later analysis, most TCR beta chains associated with CMV appeared HLA-restricted.

In germline, CDR1 is SGHNT, CDR2 YYREEE (reference sequence). V shed 3 bases and J 5 bases; nucleotides not matched to a gene: 7. This CDR3 contains 16 residues. The receptor comes from a man younger than 40 in good health and CMV-seronegative. Sequencing was done on a sample of PBMCs. The V call is TRBV5-4, the J call TRBJ1-6, with TRBD1 matching over 8 bases. The CDR3 DNA is TGTGCCAGCAGCTCTGGACAGGGAAACAATAATTCACCCCTCCACTTT. It is translated as CASSSGQGNNNSPLHF.